These 26 T cell receptor beta chains originate from one sample sequenced in a study of blood T cell repertoires in COVID-19. The assay was immunoSEQ multiplex PCR, and TCRdb's table has in-frame clones only and misses some. In the table there are about 160,000 clones, 70% to 85% of which are singletons. Source material: peripheral blood. The receptors come from a woman older than 75 with acute or convalescent COVID-19.

This clone has only one observation. The chain recombines TRBV5-1 with TRBJ1-2, with D maybe TRBD1 (5 bases). Germline V gives CDR1 SGHRS, CDR2 YFSETQ. The CDR3 is 14 residues long. The germline V and J ends were trimmed by 4 bases and 0 bases, with 10 bases remaining between them. CDR3 in DNA: TGCGCCAGCAGCACCCAGGGTTCTAACTATGGCTACACCTTC. Translating gives CASSTQGSNYGYTF.

The rearrangement joins TRBV13 to TRBJ2-2; TRBD1 aligns across 7 bases. Germline assignment: CDR1 PRHDT and CDR2 FYEKMQ (reference sequence). The length of the CDR3 is 13 residues. J lost 6 bases, V lost 6 bases, and 4 bases had no gene match. The CDR3 region has the DNA TGTGCCAGCAGGACAGGGCGGCCCGGGGAGCTGTTTTTT. Residues: CASRTGRPGELFF.

This chain links TRBV6-5 with TRBJ2-1, with 10 bases that match TRBD1. Per germline, CDR1 MNHEY and CDR2 SVGAGI. V dropped 4 bases and J dropped 4; count of bases not matched to a gene: 7. This CDR3 comprises 16 residues. The CDR3 reads CASSLIPGQGYNEQFF. The CDR3, as DNA: TGTGCCAGCAGTTTGATACCGGGACAGGGGTACAATGAGCAGTTCTTC.

This clone showed up just a few times. The rearrangement links TRBV7-9 to TRBJ2-7; a possible D gene is TRBD2 (6 bases). The germline CDR1 and CDR2 sequences are SEHNR and FQNEAQ (reference sequence). Trimming removed 5 bases at V and 1 base at J, with 9 bases between. CDR3 length: 13 amino acids. CDR3 coding DNA: TGTGCCAGCAGCATTAGCGGTTCCTACGAGCAGTACTTC. The encoded protein is CASSISGSYEQYF.

This chain connects TRBV6-2 or TRBV6-3 to TRBJ2-4; no reliable D call. This CDR3 has 16 amino acids. Trimming stripped 3 bases from V and 4 bases from J, with 16 bases between. From germline, CDR1 is MNHEY and CDR2 SVGEGT. CDR3: CASSYDYGWPKNIQYF. The CDR3 DNA reads as TGTGCCAGCAGTTATGATTACGGGTGGCCGAAAAACATTCAGTACTTC.

V is TRBV6-2 or TRBV6-3 and J is TRBJ1-4; D possibly corresponds to TRBD1 (6 bases). The CDR3 length is 16 residues. Germline CDR1 is MNHEY and CDR2 is SVGEGT. The V end was cut by 2 bases, the J end by 6 bases, with 16 bases between. The CDR3 region has the DNA TGTGCCAGCAGTTACCTCCAGGGGAAGGGCGATGAAAAACTGTTTTTT. It specifies CASSYLQGKGDEKLFF.

J is TRBJ1-5 and V is TRBV6-1, with 7 nucleotides matching TRBD1. The germline V gene has CDR1 MNHNS and CDR2 SASEGT. V shed 4 bases, J shed 3 bases, and the junction held 9 bases outside the gene matches. This CDR3 is built from 16 residues. CDR3 bases: TGTGCCAGCAGTGTCGGGACAGTCGGTTTCAATCAGCCCCAGCATTTT. Translating gives CASSVGTVGFNQPQHF.

The CDR3 loop reads CASRAFLNQAFF. The CDR3 region has the DNA TGTGCCAGCAGGGCCTTTTTGAACCAAGCTTTCTTT. The V and J genes are TRBV6-5 and TRBJ1-1; D is undetermined. The CDR3 runs 12 residues. The germline V gene has CDR1 MNHEY and CDR2 SVGAGI. V dropped 6 bases and J dropped 9 bases, with 14 bases sitting between them.

The chain couples TRBV10-3 to TRBJ2-7; TRBD2 might be the D (5 bases). V was trimmed by 6 bases and J by 0 bases, leaving 6 bases between them. This CDR3 spans 12 amino acids. Germline V gene lookup returns CDR1 ENHRY and CDR2 SYGVKD. The CDR3 DNA follows: TGTGCCATCAGGAGGGCCTCCTACGAGCAGTACTTC. This translates into CAIRRASYEQYF.

The chain combines TRBV4-3 with TRBJ2-6; TRBD2 aligns across 9 bases. This CDR3 is 18 amino acids long. Germline CDR1 and CDR2: LGHNA and YSLEER. Trimming cost V 4 bases and J 1 base; bases outside gene matches: 8. CDR3 sequence reads: CASSLGGSGRSGANVLTF. CDR3 DNA sequence: TGCGCCAGCAGCCTAGGGGGTAGCGGGAGATCTGGGGCCAACGTCCTGACTTTC.

The chain is built from TRBV7-2 and TRBJ1-4; TRBD1 matches at 9 bases. Germline CDR1 and CDR2: SGHTA and FQGNSA. Trimming removed 5 bases from V and 10 bases from J; junction bases left unmatched: 8. The CDR3 runs to 14 residues. The CDR3 reads CASSPRTGDGKLFF. The DNA for the CDR3 is TGTGCCAGCAGCCCGCGGACAGGGGATGGAAAACTGTTTTTT.

Only one count was recorded for this clone. This rearrangement joins TRBV18 to TRBJ1-2; the match to TRBD1 covers 8 bases. The CDR3 loop spans 13 amino acids. Germline V CDR1 and CDR2: KGHSH, LQKENI. V lost 8 bases and J lost 7; bases outside the gene matches: 9. The CDR3 region has the DNA TGTGCCAGCAGCCCGGACAGGGAGTCTGGCTACACCTTC. Its translation: CASSPDRESGYTF.

The chain has TRBV18 and TRBJ1-1; 7 bases are a match to TRBD1. The germline V gene encodes CDR1 KGHSH and CDR2 LQKENI. The junction had 5 bases not matched to a gene; V was cut back by 3 bases and J by 4 bases. The CDR3 length is 14 residues. CDR3 bases: TGTGCCAGCTCACCTCAGGGGGGTAGCACTGAAGCTTTCTTT. This codes for CASSPQGGSTEAFF.

This clone was detected only once. The chain employs TRBV11-2 and TRBJ2-7; tentative D call: TRBD2 (5 bases). Trimming took 2 bases from V and 2 from J, leaving 13 bases between them. This CDR3 is 15 amino acids long. CDR1 is SGHAT and CDR2 is FQNNGV in the germline V gene. This CDR3 reads CASSLTGKWAYEQYF. CDR3 bases: TGTGCCAGCAGCTTAACCGGGAAGTGGGCCTACGAGCAGTACTTC.

The chain uses TRBV19 and TRBJ2-2; D possibly corresponds to TRBD2 (5 bases). Germline lookup yields CDR1 LNHDA and CDR2 SQIVND (reference sequence). With 3 bases removed from V and 2 bases from J, the gap between germline ends came to 16 bases. The CDR3 sequence is 17 residues long. The CDR3 nucleotides read TGTGCCAGTAGTATGAGGGCCCTGAGTCCCAACACCGGGGAGCTGTTTTTT. It is translated as CASSMRALSPNTGELFF.

V gene TRBV24-1 combines with J gene TRBJ2-7; the match to TRBD1 covers 7 bases. The germline V gene encodes CDR1 KGHDR and CDR2 SFDVKD. Losses at the gene ends were 5 bases for V and 7 bases for J; bases not matched to a gene: 7. The CDR3 extends over 13 amino acids. In DNA, the CDR3 is TGTGCCACCAGTGCTGCCGGGACAGAGGAGCAGTACTTC. It specifies CATSAAGTEEQYF.

As concerns this clone: No DNA is shown, since the ends of the CDR3 on it are uncertain; the CDR3 is the one TCRdb lists. The J gene is TRBJ2-7, the V gene TRBV4-2; the table's D call TRBD2 went unverified against the DNA. Germline V gene sequence: CDR1 LGHNA, CDR2 YNFKEQ. The CDR3 comprises 14 residues, both ends counted. The CDR3: CASSQASSSGEQYF.

The chain is built from TRBV5-6 and TRBJ1-5; unclear D gene. The CDR3 is made up of 16 amino acids. V was pared by 1 base and J by 0 bases, with 11 bases between. CDR1 and CDR2 from the germline V gene are SGHDT and YYEEEE. The CDR3 nucleotides are TGTGCCAGCAGCTTGTCGGCAGACTATAGCAATCAGCCCCAGCATTTT. The encoded protein is CASSLSADYSNQPQHF.

The chain carries TRBV7-9 and TRBJ2-7; 7 nucleotides line up with TRBD1. CDR3 size: 13 residues. From germline, CDR1 is SEHNR and CDR2 FQNEAQ (reference sequence). V gave up 4 bases and J gave up 4 bases; unmatched junction bases: 4. CDR3 DNA: TGTGCCAGCAGCTCGACAGGGCCGTACGAGCAGTACTTC. This codes for CASSSTGPYEQYF.

This clone has more than one count but fewer than ten. The chain uses TRBV4-2 and TRBJ1-5, with D perhaps matching TRBD1 (5 bases). In germline, CDR1 is LGHNA, CDR2 YNFKEQ. The V gene lost 3 bases and the J gene lost 5 bases, with 11 bases spanning the gap. The CDR3 runs 14 residues. The CDR3 bases are TGTGCCAGCAGCCAGGGCAGGGCAGATCAGCCCCAGCATTTT. It translates to CASSQGRADQPQHF.

The chain employs TRBV30 and TRBJ2-7; a possible D gene is TRBD2 (7 bases). The CDR3 is 16 residues long. Germline V gene lookup returns CDR1 GTSNPN and CDR2 SVGIG (reference sequence). Deletions cut 0 bases from V and 4 bases from J, with 19 bases between. The DNA of the CDR3 is TGTGCCTGGAGTGTACTGGGGGGGGGCGCGGCATACGAGCAGTACTTC. Its protein product is CAWSVLGGGAAYEQYF.

This clone was counted between two and nine times. CDR3 loop: CASSQGSGYTF. In DNA form, the CDR3 reads TGCGCCAGCAGCCAAGGTAGTGGCTACACCTTC. The chain carries TRBV4-3 and TRBJ1-2; unclear D gene. From germline, CDR1 is LGHNA and CDR2 YSLEER. Between the trimmed V and J ends, which lost 1 base and 7 bases, there was a span of 4 bases. The CDR3 loop spans 11 amino acids.

V and J are TRBV12-3 or TRBV12-4 and TRBJ2-5; D is unresolved. This CDR3 has 13 amino acids. Trimming stripped 1 base from V and 4 bases from J, with 7 bases between. The CDR3 reads CASSLEPRETQYF. In nucleotides, the CDR3 is TGTGCCAGCAGTTTAGAGCCTAGAGAGACCCAGTACTTC.

V and J are TRBV5-6 and TRBJ1-2; D is perhaps TRBD1 (5 bases). The CDR3 is made up of 15 amino acids. Between the trimmed V and J ends, which lost 1 base and 4 bases, there was a span of 14 bases. Germline CDR1 SGHDT, CDR2 YYEEEE. The CDR3 DNA reads as TGTGCCAGCAGCTTGTTTAGGACAAGCGTCTATGGCTACACCTTC. Translation: CASSLFRTSVYGYTF.

The chain carries TRBV27 and TRBJ1-5; possible D gene TRBD1, 6 bases. The CDR3 has 13 amino acids. Germline values: CDR1 MNHEY, CDR2 SMNVEV (reference sequence). The V gene lost 4 bases and the J gene lost 5 bases, with 9 bases spanning the gap. The CDR3 protein is CASSWGPDQPQHF. CDR3 DNA sequence: TGTGCCAGCAGTTGGGGGCCCGATCAGCCCCAGCATTTT.

The chain is built from TRBV6-5 and TRBJ2-3, with TRBD1 identical over 7 bases. CDR1 is MNHEY and CDR2 is SVGAGI in the germline V gene. V shed 5 bases and J 4 bases; nucleotides not matched to a gene: 6. The CDR3 consists of 14 residues. Written as DNA, the CDR3 is TGTGCCAGCAGTCAGACAGGGTCGGCAGATACGCAGTATTTT. This codes for CASSQTGSADTQYF.